Following are 15 T cell receptor beta chains from one sample sequenced in a study of cytomegalovirus exposure and HLA in healthy donors. Primers: 60 Vbeta forward and 13 Jbeta reverse. The repertoire was sequenced with immunoSEQ multiplex PCR; TCRdb's copy has only in-frame clones and lacks some. There are approximately 130,000 clones in the sample; around four fifths occur only once, and approximately 1.1% lies in the top ten. The specimen was PBMCs. The receptor set was obtained from a boy aged 5-17 years in good health and CMV-seronegative.

The chain uses TRBV6-1 and TRBJ1-6; 9 bases are a match to TRBD1. Germline CDR1 and CDR2: MNHNS and SASEGT. The V segment lost 4 bases and the J segment 10 bases; nucleotides outside the gene matches: 5. The CDR3 loop spans 14 amino acids. The CDR3, as DNA: TGTGCCAGCAGTGCAAGGACAGGGGAATCACCCCTCCACTTT. Its translation is CASSARTGESPLHF.

This chain uses TRBV4-1 with TRBJ1-5; 10 bases fit TRBD1. This CDR3 is built from 16 residues. Germline V CDR1 and CDR2: MGHRA, YSYEKL. Trimming took 0 bases from V and 2 from J; bases not matched to a gene: 1. This CDR3 reads CASSQDGTGGNQPQHF. The CDR3 nucleotides are TGCGCCAGCAGCCAAGATGGGACAGGGGGCAATCAGCCCCAGCATTTT.

The chain couples TRBV6-5 to TRBJ2-7, with TRBD1 matching 12 bases. V dropped 4 bases and J dropped 6; count of bases not matched to a gene: 4. The CDR3 spans 14 residues. Germline V lookup: CDR1 MNHEY, CDR2 SVGAGI. The chain's CDR3 is CASSSGQGAIEQYF. CDR3 nucleotides: TGTGCCAGCAGTTCGGGACAGGGGGCGATCGAGCAGTACTTC.

The chain uses TRBV30 and TRBJ2-4; D is ambiguous. The V gene lost 2 bases and the J gene lost 0 bases, with 14 bases spanning the gap. The germline gives CDR1 GTSNPN, CDR2 SVGIG (reference sequence). This CDR3 region has 16 residues. CDR3 nucleotide sequence: TGTGCCTGGAGTCCCCGAGGAATCCTAGCCAAAAACATTCAGTACTTC. It is translated as CAWSPRGILAKNIQYF.

The gene calls are TRBV5-4 and TRBJ1-3; weak D call: TRBD1 (6 bases). Per the germline V gene, CDR1 is SGHNT and CDR2 is YYREEE (reference sequence). Trimming shortened V by 3 bases and J by 1 base, and 11 bases separated the two germline ends. This CDR3 has 15 residues. CDR3 in amino acids: CASSSTGKSGNTIYF. The CDR3 bases are TGTGCCAGCAGCTCTACAGGGAAATCTGGAAACACCATATATTTT. Full variable domain (outside the CDR3, taken from reference TRBV5-4 and TRBJ1-3): ETGVTQSPTHLIKTRGQQVTLRCSSQSGHNTVSWYQQALGQGPQFIFQYYREEENGRGNFPPRFSGLQFPNYSSELNVNALELDDSALYLCASSSTGKSGNTIYFGEGSWLTVV.

The rearrangement uses TRBV19 and TRBJ1-1; 7 nucleotides agree with TRBD1. The CDR3 contains 15 residues. Germline V CDR1 and CDR2: LNHDA, SQIVND (reference sequence). Germline trimming cut 3 bases from V and 1 base from J; bases unmatched to any gene: 5. The DNA for the CDR3 is TGTGCCAGTAGTATGGGGGACAGTGCGAACACTGAAGCTTTCTTT. Encoded protein: CASSMGDSANTEAFF.

This chain joins TRBV30 and TRBJ2-6, with 7 nucleotides matching TRBD1. V shed 3 bases and J 4 bases; nucleotides not matched to a gene: 12. The V gene's germline CDR1 is GTSNPN and CDR2 SVGIG (reference sequence). The CDR3 is 17 residues long. Here the CDR3 DNA reads TGTGCCTGGAGCCGGGCAGGGGGTCTTGCCGGGGCCAACGTCCTGACTTTC. It translates to CAWSRAGGLAGANVLTF.

J is TRBJ2-7 and V is TRBV11-2; 9 positions match TRBD1. Germline CDR1 SGHAT, CDR2 FQNNGV. The V segment lost 0 bases and the J segment 6 bases; nucleotides outside the gene matches: 9. The CDR3 has 16 amino acids. The CDR3 protein is CASSLDDLRTGAEQYF. The CDR3 DNA reads TGTGCCAGCAGCTTAGATGACCTCCGGACAGGGGCCGAGCAGTACTTC.

J is TRBJ1-5 and V is TRBV30, with TRBD1 matching over 10 bases. The J segment lost 6 bases and the V segment lost 3 bases, leaving 5 bases of the junction unmatched. Germline CDR1 is GTSNPN and CDR2 is SVGIG (reference sequence). This CDR3 is 14 amino acids long. The CDR3 sequence: CAWSGTGDGQPQHF. The CDR3, as DNA: TGTGCCTGGAGCGGGACAGGGGATGGTCAGCCCCAGCATTTT.

The genes are TRBV30 and TRBJ1-5; D gene unclear. This CDR3 contains 15 residues. The germline V and J ends were trimmed by 3 bases and 0 bases, with 12 bases remaining between them. The germline V gene encodes CDR1 GTSNPN and CDR2 SVGIG (reference sequence). The CDR3 DNA reads as TGTGCCTGGAGCCCCGCAGTTTATAGCAATCAGCCCCAGCATTTT. This translates into CAWSPAVYSNQPQHF.

DNA for the CDR3: TGTGCCTGGAGCCAACCCGGCGGGAGGGCCCTGTTCTTC. Protein: CAWSQPGGRALFF. The V call is TRBV30, the J call TRBJ2-1, with TRBD2 matching 9 bases. CDR3 length: 13 amino acids. CDR1 and CDR2 from the germline V gene are GTSNPN and SVGIG (reference sequence). After removal of 3 bases from V and 15 bases from J, the junction contained 12 bases not matched to a gene.

This rearrangement joins TRBV2 to TRBJ2-3; TRBD1 matches at 7 bases. V trimming: 11 bases; J trimming: 3 bases; junction bases outside the gene matches: 5. Germline CDR1 and CDR2: SNHLY and FYNNEI. The CDR3 length is 12 residues. The CDR3 nucleotides read TGTGCCGCGACAGGGTATACAGATACGCAGTATTTT. This codes for CAATGYTDTQYF.

J is TRBJ1-1 and V is TRBV5-6; the D is unclear. The CDR3 is 12 amino acids. Trimming stripped 3 bases from V and 6 bases from J, with 9 bases between. Per germline, CDR1 SGHDT and CDR2 YYEEEE. The CDR3 bases are TGTGCCAGCAGCTCCGGTTATGCTGAAGCTTTCTTT. It codes for CASSSGYAEAFF.

This chain connects TRBV7-2 to TRBJ1-1; 7 bases are shared with TRBD1. J was trimmed by 1 base and V by 5 bases; bases with no gene match: 4. The CDR3 has 14 residues. Germline V gene sequence: CDR1 SGHTA, CDR2 FQGNSA. CDR3 in amino acids: CASSLTGKNTEAFF. In DNA form, the CDR3 reads TGTGCCAGCAGCCTGACAGGGAAGAACACTGAAGCTTTCTTT.

The chain joins TRBV7-9 to TRBJ2-3; D gene ambiguous. The germline V and J ends were trimmed by 4 bases and 2 bases, with 7 bases remaining between them. Per germline, CDR1 SEHNR and CDR2 FQNEAQ (reference sequence). This CDR3 spans 13 amino acids. The CDR3 coding sequence is TGTGCCAGCAGCTCAAGCGTCACAGATACGCAGTATTTT. Its protein is CASSSSVTDTQYF.